A single sample gave rise to the 21 T cell receptor beta chains below, sequenced in a study of blood T cell repertoires in COVID-19. Assay: immunoSEQ multiplex PCR; the TCRdb copy retains only in-frame clones and omits some. The sample holds some 220,000 clones; around 83% are singletons and the top ten take under 3.5%. Sequencing was done on a sample of peripheral blood. The receptor source for this set is a man between 45 and 60 years old who had recovered from COVID-19.

This chain uses TRBV4-1 with TRBJ2-7; D perhaps matches TRBD1 (6 bases). The V gene lost 1 base and the J gene lost 5 bases, with 12 bases spanning the gap. This CDR3 is 14 amino acids long. Germline V CDR1 and CDR2: MGHRA, YSYEKL. The CDR3 reads CASSQVRGGNEQYF. In DNA form, the CDR3 reads TGCGCCAGCAGCCAAGTCCGTGGGGGCAACGAGCAGTACTTC.

CDR3 in DNA: TGTGCCAGCAGCTTGCCGGGTTATGGCTACACCTTC. Protein: CASSLPGYGYTF. This rearrangement joins TRBV5-5 to TRBJ1-2, with unresolved D. From germline, CDR1 is SGHKS and CDR2 YYEKEE (reference sequence). The V gene lost 1 base and the J gene lost 5 bases, with 6 bases spanning the gap. The CDR3 is 12 residues long.

On this clone: At the DNA level, this CDR3 is encoded by other sequences in the same sample as well. This chain uses TRBV4-1 with TRBJ2-7; 7 nucleotides align to TRBD2. V dropped 1 base and J dropped 4; count of bases not matched to a gene: 7. The CDR3 totals 15 residues. Germline V gene sequence: CDR1 MGHRA, CDR2 YSYEKL. CDR3 in DNA: TGCGCCAGCAGCCAAGTTGGCGGAGCGGGGTACGAGCAGTACTTC. Protein product: CASSQVGGAGYEQYF.

A remark on this clone: Different DNA sequences within this sample yield the same CDR3. The chain links TRBV5-4 to TRBJ2-7; D ambiguous. Germline loops: CDR1 SGHNT, CDR2 YYREEE (reference sequence). The CDR3 spans 12 residues. V was shortened by 2 bases and J by 3 bases, with 6 bases between the two germline ends. CDR3 in amino acids: CASSFPGYEQYF. CDR3 in DNA: TGTGCCAGCAGCTTCCCAGGCTACGAGCAGTACTTC.

CDR3 amino acids: CASSTGPSRGKLFF. The CDR3 DNA follows: TGTGCCAGCAGCACAGGACCCTCAAGGGGAAAACTGTTTTTT. The chain carries TRBV28 and TRBJ1-4; D is possibly TRBD1 (5 bases). Trimming pared 6 bases from V and 10 bases from J, leaving 18 bases between. Germline V lookup: CDR1 MDHEN, CDR2 SYDVKM. This CDR3 contains 14 residues. The variable domain in full, completed from reference TRBV28 and TRBJ1-4, reads DVKVTQSSRYLVKRTGEKVFLECVQDMDHENMFWYRQDPGLGLRLIYFSYDVKMKEKGDIPEGYSVSREKKERFSLILESASTNQTSMYLCASSTGPSRGKLFFGSGTQLSVL.

The chain joins TRBV28 to TRBJ2-1, with TRBD2 identical over 10 bases. Germline CDR1 and CDR2: MDHEN and SYDVKM. The V segment lost 6 bases and the J segment 8 bases; nucleotides outside the gene matches: 10. This CDR3 has 15 amino acids. The CDR3 DNA sequence: TGTGCCAGCAGATCCCCTAGCGGGAGTATATATGAGCAGTTCTTC. It codes for CASRSPSGSIYEQFF.

V and J are TRBV28 and TRBJ1-2; tentatively, D is TRBD1 (6 bases). The germline CDR1 and CDR2 sequences are MDHEN and SYDVKM. Trimming left V 4 bases short and J 6 bases short, with 12 bases between. This CDR3 is 13 amino acids long. CDR3 nucleotides: TGTGCCAGCAGTTACAGGGCGAGGAATGGCTACACCTTC. Amino acids: CASSYRARNGYTF.

This chain uses TRBV10-1 with TRBJ2-1; tentative D call: TRBD1 (6 bases). V shed 5 bases and J shed 2 bases, with 13 bases lying between them. The CDR3 has 15 amino acids. CDR1 and CDR2 (germline): WNHNN, SYGVQD (reference sequence). The CDR3 sequence: CASSPQGLAYNEQFF. Here the CDR3 DNA reads TGCGCCAGCAGTCCCCAGGGGTTGGCCTACAATGAGCAGTTCTTC.

J is TRBJ2-2 and V is TRBV5-4, with 13 bases identical to TRBD2. The CDR3 length is 17 residues. The V gene end was trimmed by 0 bases and the J gene end by 7 bases; junction bases not matched to a gene: 6. Germline V gives CDR1 SGHNT, CDR2 YYREEE (reference sequence). The CDR3 reads CASSLAGTSGKGGELFF. CDR3 nucleotide sequence: TGTGCCAGCAGCTTGGCCGGGACTAGCGGGAAGGGCGGGGAGCTGTTTTTT.

The chain carries TRBV27 and TRBJ2-5; D is possibly TRBD2 (6 bases). This CDR3 spans 15 amino acids. Germline CDR1 reads MNHEY; CDR2 reads SMNVEV (reference sequence). V gave up 4 bases and J gave up 5 bases, with 17 bases separating them. The CDR3 bases are TGTGCCAGCAGTTGGAAGCAGGGACGGGGGGAGACCCAGTACTTC. Translating gives CASSWKQGRGETQYF.

The chain combines TRBV15 with TRBJ2-7; TRBD1 matches at 7 bases. Germline V CDR1 and CDR2: LNHNV, YYDKDF (reference sequence). Trimming took 5 bases from V and 6 from J; bases not matched to a gene: 7. CDR3 length equals 13 residues. This chain's CDR3 is CATSDSTGTEQYF. The CDR3 DNA reads TGTGCCACCAGCGATTCGACAGGGACCGAGCAGTACTTC.

Only one count was recorded for this clone. The V gene is TRBV4-1, the J gene TRBJ2-3, with 14 bases identical to TRBD2. V lost 1 base, J lost 3 bases, and 3 bases stayed unmatched. CDR1 MGHRA and CDR2 YSYEKL come from the germline V gene. This CDR3 spans 17 amino acids. In DNA, the CDR3 is TGCGCCAGCAGCCAAGGACTAGCGGGAGGGCCAACAGATACGCAGTATTTT. Amino acid sequence: CASSQGLAGGPTDTQYF.

The CDR3 sequence is CASSSSGTGGALVGYTF. In nucleotides, the CDR3 is TGTGCCAGCAGTTCTTCCGGGACAGGGGGCGCCCTAGTAGGCTACACCTTC. This sequence joins TRBV27 and TRBJ1-2, with 12 bases fitting TRBD1. The J segment lost 8 bases and the V segment lost 4 bases, leaving 14 bases of the junction unmatched. The CDR3 loop spans 17 amino acids. CDR1 is MNHEY, CDR2 SMNVEV, per germline (reference sequence).

This clone was seen only a few times. V and J are TRBV30 and TRBJ1-5; D perhaps matches TRBD1 (6 bases). The length of the CDR3 is 13 residues. Between the trimmed V and J ends, which lost 1 base and 6 bases, there was a span of 10 bases. CDR1 and CDR2 from the germline V gene are GTSNPN and SVGIG (reference sequence). The CDR3 here is CAWSEGGAQPQHF. CDR3 in DNA: TGTGCCTGGAGTGAGGGGGGGGCTCAGCCCCAGCATTTT.

The CDR3 nucleotides read TGTGCCAGCAGTTTAAAAGGGACAGTGTCCTACGAGCAGTACTTC. Translation gives CASSLKGTVSYEQYF. V is TRBV27 and J is TRBJ2-7; the match to TRBD1 covers 7 bases. V gave up 2 bases and J gave up 1 base; unmatched junction bases: 5. The CDR3 runs to 15 residues. Germline values: CDR1 MNHEY, CDR2 SMNVEV (reference sequence).

The count of this clone is one. The gene calls are TRBV2 and TRBJ2-2; D is possibly TRBD1 (5 bases). The CDR3 covers 16 residues. Per the germline V gene, CDR1 is SNHLY and CDR2 is FYNNEI. Trimming cost V 0 bases and J 3 bases, with 11 bases left between them. CDR3 DNA sequence: TGTGCCAGCAGTGAAGCGCAGGGAACACACACCGGGGAGCTGTTTTTT. Its protein product is CASSEAQGTHTGELFF.

The chain links TRBV7-2 to TRBJ2-4, with 12 bases that match TRBD2. CDR3 length: 17 amino acids. V lost 2 bases, J lost 6 bases, and 8 bases stayed unmatched. Germline V gives CDR1 SGHTA, CDR2 FQGNSA. The CDR3 nucleotides read TGTGCCAGCAGCTTACGCCTAGCGGGAGGGACGGGAAACATTCAGTACTTC. Amino acid sequence: CASSLRLAGGTGNIQYF.

The chain links TRBV5-1 to TRBJ1-2, with 7 bases that match TRBD1. With V trimmed by 0 bases and J by 4 bases, 3 bases remained unmatched. The V gene's germline CDR1 is SGHRS and CDR2 YFSETQ. This CDR3 is 14 amino acids long. The CDR3 DNA reads as TGCGCCAGCAGCTTGGAGGGGGCGAGCTATGGCTACACCTTC. It translates to CASSLEGASYGYTF.

The chain is built from TRBV7-9 and TRBJ1-1; D unresolved. Germline loops: CDR1 SEHNR, CDR2 FQNEAQ (reference sequence). The CDR3 length is 14 residues. Trimming shortened V by 11 bases and J by 0 bases, and 16 bases separated the two germline ends. CDR3 sequence (DNA): TGTGCCCTAAGGAGGGTTGATGTGAACACTGAAGCTTTCTTT. The encoded protein is CALRRVDVNTEAFF. Together with reference TRBV7-9 and TRBJ1-1, the CDR3 gives the full variable domain: DTGVSQNPRHKITKRGQNVTFRCDPISEHNRLYWYRQTLGQGPEFLTYFQNEAQLEKSRLLSDRFSAERPKGSFSTLEIQRTEQGDSAMYLCALRRVDVNTEAFFGQGTRLTVV.

This sequence joins TRBV7-8 and TRBJ2-1, with TRBD2 matching over 13 bases. This CDR3 region has 19 residues. Losses at the gene ends were 3 bases for V and 1 base for J; bases not matched to a gene: 9. Germline CDR1 reads SGHVS; CDR2 reads FQNEAQ. CDR3 sequence: CASSLTGLAGANSYNEQFF. The DNA of the CDR3 is TGTGCCAGCAGCTTGACCGGACTAGCGGGAGCTAATTCCTACAATGAGCAGTTCTTC.

This clone turned up a few times. The sample holds other DNA sequences that translate to the same CDR3. The V gene is TRBV18, the J gene TRBJ2-7; 12 bases map to TRBD2. Germline V gene sequence: CDR1 KGHSH, CDR2 LQKENI. V lost 6 bases, J lost 2 bases, and 5 bases stayed unmatched. CDR3 length: 15 residues. The CDR3 region is CASSPRTSGAYEQYF. In nucleotides, the CDR3 is TGTGCCAGCTCCCCCAGGACTAGCGGGGCCTACGAGCAGTACTTC.